This T cell receptor beta chain was profiled in a study of blood T cells in healthy people across ages. This clonotype was seen only a few times. Its antigen is not known. It was with a sample-barcoded 5' primer and a J-beta primer mix that a second PCR of about 6 to 11 cycles was run. One entry per CDR3 protein results from TCRdb running MiXCR on the 5' RACE reads. The profile shows more than 1 million distinct CDR3 sequences, more than 35% of them singletons. General study results and limits: It was the long-lived donors that had more naive CD4+ cells and higher diversity than aged donors.

The V segment lost 0 bases and the J segment 2 bases; nucleotides outside the gene matches: 4. The CDR3 has 16 residues. CDR1 SGDLS and CDR2 YYNGEE come from the germline V gene. The specimen was blood. The source is a woman aged 60-70 years in good health. The chain has TRBV9 and TRBJ1-5; 8 nucleotides agree with TRBD1. In DNA, the CDR3 is TGTGCCAGCAGCGTAGGACAGGGGTTGGGCAATCAGCCCCAGCATTTT. Translated: CASSVGQGLGNQPQHF.